These 20 T cell receptor beta chains share one sample of origin, sequenced in a study of blood T cells in healthy people across ages. PCR was performed a second time for about 6 to 12 cycles using a sample-barcoded 5' primer and a J-beta primer mix. TCRdb recomputed calls from the 5' RACE reads with MiXCR, one row per CDR3 protein. Of hundreds of thousands of distinct CDR3 sequences listed, around half were seen once; the top ten hold roughly 25%. Sequences were obtained from blood. Source of these receptors: a man at least 80 years old in good health.

This clonotype was observed at least ten times. This chain uses TRBV6-5 with TRBJ1-1; D not resolved. V was shortened by 2 bases and J by 6 bases, with 10 bases between the two germline ends. The CDR3 has 13 amino acids. Germline V gene data show CDR1 as MNHEY and CDR2 as SVGAGI. The CDR3 spells CASSYEGQAEAFF. The CDR3 DNA follows: TGTGCCAGCAGTTACGAGGGCCAGGCTGAAGCTTTCTTT.

This chain connects TRBV4-3 to TRBJ1-1; tentative D call: TRBD1 (6 bases). V shed 1 base and J shed 4 bases, with 13 bases lying between them. This CDR3 contains 15 residues. Germline CDR1 reads LGHNA; CDR2 reads YSLEER. The CDR3 DNA sequence: TGCGCCAGCAGCCAAGTTGGGGGCTGGGGCACTGAAGCTTTCTTT. It encodes CASSQVGGWGTEAFF.

V usage is TRBV7-9 and J usage is TRBJ1-4; 11 bases match TRBD1. Trimming cost V 5 bases and J 0 bases; bases outside gene matches: 8. The CDR3 length is 18 residues. Germline-derived CDR1 and CDR2 are SEHNR and FQNEAQ (reference sequence). The CDR3 nucleotides are TGTGCCAGCAGCCCTAGGACAGGGGGCACCGCAACTAATGAAAAACTGTTTTTT. As protein: CASSPRTGGTATNEKLFF.

Many counts were recorded for this clonotype. The J gene is TRBJ1-2, the V gene TRBV9; TRBD1 aligns across 7 bases. CDR1 SGDLS and CDR2 YYNGEE come from the germline V gene. The CDR3 contains 14 residues. The V gene end was trimmed by 2 bases and the J gene end by 1 base; junction bases not matched to a gene: 2. The chain's CDR3 is CASSVQGDNYGYTF. The CDR3 coding sequence is TGTGCCAGCAGCGTGCAGGGGGATAACTATGGCTACACCTTC.

The V gene is TRBV12-3 or TRBV12-4, the J gene TRBJ2-1; TRBD1 aligns across 8 bases. The J call may be in error: the DNA end matches TRBJ2-7 better. This CDR3 has 14 amino acids. The CDR3, as DNA: TGTGCCAGCAGCACTCCGGGACAGGTCTACGAGCAGTACTTC. Its translation: CASSTPGQVYEQYF.

This chain links TRBV27 with TRBJ2-1, with D uncertain. Trimming took off 1 base at V and 2 bases at J, with 6 bases between the two ends. Germline CDR1 and CDR2: MNHEY and SMNVEV (reference sequence). The CDR3 has 14 residues. This CDR3 is CASSLFTAYNEQFF. The CDR3 DNA reads as TGTGCCAGCAGTTTATTCACTGCCTACAATGAGCAGTTCTTC.

A single count supports this clonotype. The chain combines TRBV6-5 with TRBJ2-1; 7 bases fit TRBD2. The CDR3 is 14 residues long. Germline V CDR1 and CDR2: MNHEY, SVGAGI. V was pared by 5 bases and J by 9 bases, with 10 bases of the junction left unmatched. CDR3 sequence reads: CASSDGGSGSEQFF. Written as DNA, the CDR3 is TGTGCCAGCAGTGACGGCGGGAGTGGGAGTGAGCAGTTCTTC.

This clonotype came up a few times. This could be a read error, since a much larger clone is one nucleotide away. In DNA, the CDR3 is TGTGCCAGCAGCCCCCAGCGGGACTGGTCCTGGAATGAGCAGTACTTC. It specifies CASSPQRDWSWNEQYF. V usage is TRBV6-5 and J usage is TRBJ2-5; 7 bases are shared with TRBD2. Germline V gives CDR1 MNHEY, CDR2 SVGAGI. Trimming removed 6 bases from V and 11 bases from J; junction bases left unmatched: 21. This CDR3 is 16 amino acids long.

This clonotype was counted many times. In DNA, the CDR3 is TGCAGCGTTGTTCAACCCTCCTACGAGCAGTACTTC. This encodes CSVVQPSYEQYF. The gene calls are TRBV29-1 and TRBJ2-7, with D unresolved. Germline loops: CDR1 SQVTM, CDR2 ANQGSEA. The CDR3 extends over 12 amino acids. V was clipped by 4 bases and J by 0 bases, with 7 bases between them.

This clonotype showed up many times. This rearrangement joins TRBV6-5 to TRBJ1-2, with 8 bases aligning to TRBD1. Germline CDR1 MNHEY, CDR2 SVGAGI. V lost 5 bases, J lost 4 bases, and 9 bases stayed unmatched. CDR3 length: 15 amino acids. CDR3 nucleotide sequence: TGTGCCAGCAGTAACCCTACAGGGGGGTCCTATGGCTACACCTTC. Amino acids: CASSNPTGGSYGYTF.

This chain joins TRBV28 and TRBJ2-5; perhaps D is TRBD1 or TRBD2 (5 bases each). The end of the DNA aligns better with TRBJ2-7, so the J call may be wrong. This CDR3 contains 15 residues. The germline gives CDR1 MDHEN, CDR2 SYDVKM. CDR3 protein: CASSLWTSGTGEQYF. CDR3 DNA sequence: TGTGCCAGCAGTTTATGGACCTCTGGGACGGGCGAGCAGTACTTC.

This clonotype showed up just a few times. The rearrangement uses TRBV4-2 and TRBJ2-1; a weak D match, TRBD1 (5 bases). Trimming took 1 base from V and 9 from J, leaving 16 bases between them. Germline CDR1 and CDR2: LGHNA and YNFKEQ. This CDR3 spans 15 amino acids. The DNA for the CDR3 is TGTGCCAGCAGCCAAGTGCAGGGAAGGTGGGGTGAGCAGTTCTTC. Its protein product is CASSQVQGRWGEQFF.

This chain joins TRBV3-1 and TRBJ1-1; no definite D call. The length of the CDR3 is 13 residues. Germline CDR1 reads LGHDT; CDR2 reads YNNKEL (reference sequence). V gave up 3 bases and J gave up 4 bases, with 9 bases separating them. CDR3 region: CASSQVTGTEAFF. DNA for the CDR3: TGTGCCAGCAGCCAGGTCACGGGCACTGAAGCTTTCTTT.

The chain carries TRBV9 and TRBJ1-4; D ambiguous. This CDR3 comprises 17 residues. The V end was cut by 4 bases, the J end by 0 bases, with 16 bases between. CDR1 SGDLS and CDR2 YYNGEE come from the germline V gene. The CDR3 protein is CASSPAAGRSTNEKLFF. The DNA of the CDR3 is TGTGCCAGCAGCCCCGCCGCGGGGAGGTCAACTAATGAAAAACTGTTTTTT.

This chain joins TRBV10-3 and TRBJ2-7; D might be TRBD1 or TRBD2, each matching 5 bases. The germline CDR1 and CDR2 sequences are ENHRY and SYGVKD. V was trimmed by 7 bases and J by 5 bases, leaving 18 bases between them. The CDR3 runs 14 residues. The CDR3 DNA follows: TGTGCCATCACTGAAACCGGGACCGAGGACGAGCAGTACTTC. It translates to CAITETGTEDEQYF.

This clonotype was seen ten or more times. The chain has TRBV7-2 and TRBJ2-7; D gene unclear. V shed 1 base and J shed 1 base, with 8 bases lying between them. The CDR3 runs to 14 residues. The germline CDR1 and CDR2 sequences are SGHTA and FQGNSA. CDR3: CASSLVGRSYEQYF. The DNA of the CDR3 is TGTGCCAGCAGCTTAGTGGGCAGGTCCTACGAGCAGTACTTC.

This chain joins TRBV29-1 and TRBJ2-3; the D gene could be TRBD1 or TRBD2 (5 bases each). CDR3 length: 13 amino acids. Trimming took 4 bases from V and 1 from J, leaving 9 bases between them. Germline-derived CDR1 and CDR2 are SQVTM and ANQGSEA. The CDR3 DNA reads TGCAGCGTTGTTGGGGGACGCACAGATACGCAGTATTTT. Residues: CSVVGGRTDTQYF.

Concerning this clonotype itself: At one boundary the junction diverges from the germline segment, which might be a read error. The V and J genes are TRBV7-2 and TRBJ2-1; no firm D call. Germline V gives CDR1 SGHTA, CDR2 FQGNSA. This CDR3 is 18 amino acids long. Written as DNA, the CDR3 is TGTGCCAGCAGCTCTACCCAAACCGGGCGATTCAGCTACGATGAGCAGTTCTTC. Translation: CASSSTQTGRFSYDEQFF.

This clonotype was recorded many times. This chain uses TRBV6-6 with TRBJ2-7; D is ambiguous. The CDR3 is 16 residues long. The germline V gene encodes CDR1 MNHNY and CDR2 SVGAGI (reference sequence). The V and J ends lost 7 bases and 5 bases respectively, with 24 bases between them. The CDR3 DNA is TGTGCCAGCACCCTCCATGAGGCCCAGTCCCAAGACGAGCAGTACTTC. Translated, it gives CASTLHEAQSQDEQYF.

V and J are TRBV9 and TRBJ1-5; D is undetermined. This CDR3 spans 14 amino acids. Per germline, CDR1 SGDLS and CDR2 YYNGEE. V was shortened by 3 bases and J by 4 bases, with 11 bases between the two germline ends. The CDR3 is CASSAGGNNQPQHF. As DNA, the CDR3 is TGTGCCAGCAGCGCCGGCGGGAATAATCAGCCCCAGCATTTT.